This TCR beta chain comes out of a study of T cells after posttransplantation cyclophosphamide. This CDR3 has 16 amino acids. Germline V gene sequence: CDR1 PRHDT, CDR2 FYEKMQ (reference sequence). V shed 5 bases, J shed 4 bases, and the junction held 7 bases outside the gene matches. This clone was recorded at least ten times. Its antigen is unknown. Cyclophosphamide on days +3 and +4 followed busulfan-fludarabine conditioning and a marrow graft. Data came from immunoSEQ multiplex PCR; TCRdb stores just in-frame clones and leaves some out. The sample offers tens of thousands of clones and no singletons, the top ten holding 1.8%. Regarding the study as a whole: Recipient CMV seropositivity and CMV reactivation strongly tracked TRB clonality. TRB overlap between skin or GI tissue T cells and blood was limited.

V usage is TRBV13 and J usage is TRBJ2-5, with 13 positions matching TRBD2. Sequenced material: PBMCs, taken after allogeneic stem cell transplant with posttransplant cyclophosphamide. This sequence originates from a male patient aged 18-29 years who received an allogeneic stem cell transplant from a related donor, was CMV-positive, and had no GVHD. Some T cells may be the graft donor's. Here the CDR3 DNA reads TGTGCCAGCAGCCATACTAGCGGGGGGGGTCGAGAGACCCAGTACTTC. Translated, it gives CASSHTSGGGRETQYF.